Each of the 5 T cell receptor beta chains below was sequenced from the same sample in a study of CD8 T cells in Susac syndrome. With random hexamers, about 0.5 to 1 ug RNA was reverse transcribed. A single record per CDR3 protein comes from TCRdb applying MiXCR to the immunoSEQ multiplex PCR reads. The data hold some 450,000 distinct CDR3 sequences, with more than 80% observed a single time. The sample consisted of CD8+ T cells from PBMCs. These TCRs come from a human donor with multiple sclerosis.

The V gene is TRBV27, the J gene TRBJ2-1; D is perhaps TRBD1 (6 bases). Trimming cost V 5 bases and J 9 bases, with 11 bases left between them. Germline V gene data show CDR1 as MNHEY and CDR2 as SMNVEV (reference sequence). This CDR3 spans 12 amino acids. CDR3: CASSGGPSEQFF. In nucleotides, the CDR3 is TGTGCCAGCAGTGGGGGCCCTAGTGAGCAGTTCTTC.

The genes are TRBV29-1 and TRBJ2-7; 7 bases line up with TRBD1. The CDR3 spans 15 residues. The germline V gene has CDR1 SQVTM and CDR2 ANQGSEA. Trimming took 0 bases from V and 0 from J; bases not matched to a gene: 5. CDR3 DNA: TGCAGCGTTGAAGAATTAGGGACAGCCTCCTACGAGCAGTACTTC. Its protein product is CSVEELGTASYEQYF.

The rearrangement links TRBV7-3 to TRBJ2-3; D possibly corresponds to TRBD2 (5 bases). The CDR3 covers 16 residues. Germline V gives CDR1 SGHTA, CDR2 FQGTGA. The ends were cut back, 1 base at V and 1 base at J, with 12 bases in the middle. CDR3 region: CASSLKPSRGTDTQYF. The CDR3 DNA is TGTGCCAGCAGCTTAAAGCCTAGCCGAGGCACAGATACGCAGTATTTT. The entire variable domain, with the rest obtained from reference TRBV7-3 and TRBJ2-3, is as follows: GAGVSQTPSNKVTEKGKYVELRCDPISGHTALYWYRQSLGQGPEFLIYFQGTGAADDSGLPNDRFFAVRPEGSVSTLKIQRTERGDSAVYLCASSLKPSRGTDTQYFGPGTRLTVL.

The chain carries TRBV3-1 and TRBJ2-5; 10 bases align to TRBD2. This CDR3 is 19 amino acids long. Germline-derived CDR1 and CDR2 are LGHDT and YNNKEL (reference sequence). The ends lost 4 bases at V and 1 base at J; junction bases unmatched: 15. This CDR3 reads CASSPAYSGGKRGQETQYF. For the CDR3, the DNA is TGTGCCAGCAGCCCAGCTTATAGCGGGGGGAAACGGGGCCAAGAGACCCAGTACTTC.

This chain joins TRBV27 and TRBJ1-1; TRBD1 aligns across 7 bases. Germline V gene sequence: CDR1 MNHEY, CDR2 SMNVEV (reference sequence). The CDR3 extends over 16 amino acids. V lost 5 bases and J lost 2; bases outside the gene matches: 11. CDR3 coding DNA: TGTGCCAGCAGTCCCGCCTTTGAGGGGGCTAACACTGAAGCTTTCTTT. As protein: CASSPAFEGANTEAFF.